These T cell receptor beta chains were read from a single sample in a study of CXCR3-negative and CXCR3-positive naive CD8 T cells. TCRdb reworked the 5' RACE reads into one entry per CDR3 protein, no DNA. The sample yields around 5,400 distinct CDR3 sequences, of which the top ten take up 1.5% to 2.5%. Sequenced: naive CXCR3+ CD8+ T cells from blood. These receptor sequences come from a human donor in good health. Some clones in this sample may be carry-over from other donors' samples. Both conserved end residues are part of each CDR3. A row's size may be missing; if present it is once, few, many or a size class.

CDR3aa: CASLRAGSSYNEQFF; j_gene: TRBJ2-1; abundance: NA; v_gene: TRBV5-1
CDR3aa: CASSHPDRTEETQYF; j_gene: TRBJ2-5; abundance: medium-sized; v_gene: TRBV7-9
CDR3aa: CSVGRERDTQYF; j_gene: TRBJ2-3; abundance: NA; v_gene: TRBV29-1
CDR3aa: CASSWTGAGNIQYF; j_gene: TRBJ2-4; abundance: NA; v_gene: TRBV11-1
CDR3aa: CARSKVSTDRLNTEAFF; j_gene: TRBJ1-1; abundance: NA; v_gene: TRBV21-1
CDR3aa: CSARESRAKNIQYF; j_gene: TRBJ2-4; abundance: NA; v_gene: TRBV20-1
CDR3aa: CASYDGFSSYEQYF; j_gene: TRBJ2-7; abundance: NA; v_gene: TRBV6-2/TRBV6-3
CDR3aa: CASRPGGQVKEAFF; j_gene: TRBJ1-1; abundance: NA; v_gene: TRBV27
CDR3aa: CASSLDRPSGANVLTF; j_gene: TRBJ2-6; abundance: NA; v_gene: TRBV14
CDR3aa: CSAEGRQGATYEQYF; j_gene: TRBJ2-7; abundance: medium-sized; v_gene: TRBV29-1
CDR3aa: CASSLDGSSIYGYTF; j_gene: TRBJ1-2; abundance: NA; v_gene: TRBV11-2
CDR3aa: CASSLGDGSYEQYF; j_gene: TRBJ2-7; abundance: medium-sized; v_gene: TRBV5-1
CDR3aa: CASSTGRRPSTDTQYF; j_gene: TRBJ2-3; abundance: NA; v_gene: TRBV12-3/TRBV12-4
CDR3aa: CASSNLAGNEQFF; j_gene: TRBJ2-1; abundance: NA; v_gene: TRBV6-2/TRBV6-3
CDR3aa: CSARVGGQGNPYEQYF; j_gene: TRBJ2-7; abundance: medium-sized; v_gene: TRBV29-1
CDR3aa: CSVPPWGQTEAFF; j_gene: TRBJ1-1; abundance: medium-sized; v_gene: TRBV29-1
CDR3aa: CSARDMTSGRTNTGELFF; j_gene: TRBJ2-2; abundance: NA; v_gene: TRBV20-1
CDR3aa: CAISDSEVSGNTIYF; j_gene: TRBJ1-3; abundance: NA; v_gene: TRBV10-3
CDR3aa: CASSAGGESYEQYF; j_gene: TRBJ2-7; abundance: NA; v_gene: TRBV7-6
CDR3aa: CASSYAATYEQYF; j_gene: TRBJ2-7; abundance: NA; v_gene: TRBV6-5
CDR3aa: CASSLVEGEAFF; j_gene: TRBJ1-1; abundance: NA; v_gene: TRBV5-1
CDR3aa: CASRGGARKLFF; j_gene: TRBJ1-4; abundance: NA; v_gene: TRBV19
CDR3aa: CASSYSLVEQYF; j_gene: TRBJ2-7; abundance: medium-sized; v_gene: TRBV6-2/TRBV6-3
CDR3aa: CASSEVGAGQPQHF; j_gene: TRBJ1-5; abundance: NA; v_gene: TRBV2
CDR3aa: CSVVSGGAYEQYF; j_gene: TRBJ2-7; abundance: medium-sized; v_gene: TRBV29-1
CDR3aa: CASSYPHGGYTF; j_gene: TRBJ1-2; abundance: large; v_gene: TRBV6-5
CDR3aa: CASSEGYEQYF; j_gene: TRBJ2-7; abundance: medium-sized; v_gene: TRBV2
CDR3aa: CASSSIGQGGNTEAFF; j_gene: TRBJ1-1; abundance: NA; v_gene: TRBV7-9
CDR3aa: CSVLQGDYGYTF; j_gene: TRBJ1-2; abundance: NA; v_gene: TRBV29-1
CDR3aa: CASSDPPSGWLSRQFF; j_gene: TRBJ2-1; abundance: medium-sized; v_gene: TRBV25-1
CDR3aa: CAGEEGFTGAEAFF; j_gene: TRBJ1-1; abundance: NA; v_gene: TRBV13
CDR3aa: CSAGGQGINEKLFF; j_gene: TRBJ1-4; abundance: NA; v_gene: TRBV20-1
CDR3aa: CASSLAGTGVGEQFF; j_gene: TRBJ2-1; abundance: NA; v_gene: TRBV7-7
CDR3aa: CSVEGRIANDGTSTDTQYF; j_gene: TRBJ2-3; abundance: NA; v_gene: TRBV29-1
CDR3aa: CASSQDAGLGEQYF; j_gene: TRBJ2-7; abundance: medium-sized; v_gene: TRBV4-1
CDR3aa: CASSFGGGDSYNEQFF; j_gene: TRBJ2-1; abundance: NA; v_gene: TRBV5-4
CDR3aa: CASSSSGPYNEQFF; j_gene: TRBJ2-1; abundance: medium-sized; v_gene: TRBV6-5
CDR3aa: CSVWTGGVEAFF; j_gene: TRBJ1-1; abundance: medium-sized; v_gene: TRBV29-1
CDR3aa: CASSLTLGEAYNEQFF; j_gene: TRBJ2-1; abundance: medium-sized; v_gene: TRBV7-8
CDR3aa: CASSVVPGEQFF; j_gene: TRBJ2-1; abundance: medium-sized; v_gene: TRBV9
CDR3aa: CASSPVSSSGNEQFF; j_gene: TRBJ2-1; abundance: NA; v_gene: TRBV7-8
CDR3aa: CASSYGDGRSGANVLTF; j_gene: TRBJ2-6; abundance: medium-sized; v_gene: TRBV6-5
CDR3aa: CAIQVGGAYGYTF; j_gene: TRBJ1-2; abundance: NA; v_gene: TRBV10-3
CDR3aa: CASGKRDPYNEQFF; j_gene: TRBJ2-1; abundance: medium-sized; v_gene: TRBV12-5
CDR3aa: CASSLAPAGVDGYTF; j_gene: TRBJ1-2; abundance: NA; v_gene: TRBV12-3/TRBV12-4
CDR3aa: CASSLSGSAGDTQYF; j_gene: TRBJ2-3; abundance: NA; v_gene: TRBV6-5
CDR3aa: CASIHTGDEQFF; j_gene: TRBJ2-1; abundance: NA; v_gene: TRBV6-6
CDR3aa: CASSLFGGITDTQYF; j_gene: TRBJ2-3; abundance: NA; v_gene: TRBV5-1
CDR3aa: CASSYPLGLSALYTDTQYF; j_gene: TRBJ2-3; abundance: NA; v_gene: TRBV6-2/TRBV6-3
CDR3aa: CASSPLGQGNQPQHF; j_gene: TRBJ1-5; abundance: NA; v_gene: TRBV27
CDR3aa: CASSESGLYNEQFF; j_gene: TRBJ2-1; abundance: NA; v_gene: TRBV10-2
CDR3aa: CASSPGNTEAFF; j_gene: TRBJ1-1; abundance: NA; v_gene: TRBV6-4
CDR3aa: CASSYRGSGETQYF; j_gene: TRBJ2-5; abundance: NA; v_gene: TRBV6-6
CDR3aa: CASSEYMAGNEQFF; j_gene: TRBJ2-1; abundance: NA; v_gene: TRBV25-1
CDR3aa: CASSQETSGGETQYF; j_gene: TRBJ2-5; abundance: NA; v_gene: TRBV3-1
CDR3aa: CATSRDLGLGQPQHF; j_gene: TRBJ1-5; abundance: medium-sized; v_gene: TRBV15
CDR3aa: CSVWDDSSWEQYF; j_gene: TRBJ2-7; abundance: NA; v_gene: TRBV29-1